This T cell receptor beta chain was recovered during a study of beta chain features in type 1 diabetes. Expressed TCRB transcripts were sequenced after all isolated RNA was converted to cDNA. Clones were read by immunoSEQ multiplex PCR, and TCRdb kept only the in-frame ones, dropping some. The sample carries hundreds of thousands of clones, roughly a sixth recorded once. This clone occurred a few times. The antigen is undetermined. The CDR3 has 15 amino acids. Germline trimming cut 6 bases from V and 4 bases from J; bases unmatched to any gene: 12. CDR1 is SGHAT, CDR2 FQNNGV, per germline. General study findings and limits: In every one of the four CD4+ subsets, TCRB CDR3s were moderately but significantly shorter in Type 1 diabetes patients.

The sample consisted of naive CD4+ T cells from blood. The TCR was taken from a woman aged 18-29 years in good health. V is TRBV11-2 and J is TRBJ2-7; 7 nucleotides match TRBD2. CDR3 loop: CASRQAGQPGYEQYF. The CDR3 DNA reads TGTGCCAGCAGGCAAGCGGGGCAGCCGGGGTACGAGCAGTACTTC.